This entry lists 21 T cell receptor beta chains sequenced from one sample in a study of T cells in localized non-small cell lung cancer. Clones were read by immunoSEQ multiplex PCR, and TCRdb kept only the in-frame ones, dropping some. The sample has fewer than 35,000 clones, roughly nine tenths seen once. Sequencing used peripheral blood mononuclear cells, obtained before any cancer treatment. The receptors were sampled from a man aged 35 to 69 with stage III lung adenocarcinoma.

This chain uses TRBV10-3 with TRBJ2-7; 11 positions agree with TRBD1. With 8 bases clipped from V and 5 bases from J, the junction kept 8 bases outside the gene matches. CDR1 ENHRY and CDR2 SYGVKD come from the germline V gene. The CDR3 loop spans 14 amino acids. DNA of the CDR3: TGTGCCATCCGCCCCGGGACAGGGGGTAACGAGCAGTACTTC. Translating gives CAIRPGTGGNEQYF.

V is TRBV11-1 and J is TRBJ2-1; tentatively, D is TRBD1 (5 bases). V was clipped by 1 base and J by 4 bases, with 8 bases between them. The CDR3 extends over 14 amino acids. Germline V gene data show CDR1 as SGHAT and CDR2 as FQDESV (reference sequence). CDR3 sequence reads: CASSLGQTYNEQFF. CDR3 in DNA: TGTGCCAGCAGCTTAGGACAGACATACAATGAGCAGTTCTTC. Filled out from reference TRBV11-1 and TRBJ2-1, the complete variable domain reads EAEVAQSPRYKITEKSQAVAFWCDPISGHATLYWYRQILGQGPELLVQFQDESVVDDSQLPKDRFSAERLKGVDSTLKIQPAELGDSAMYLCASSLGQTYNEQFFGPGTRLTVL.

This chain connects TRBV19 to TRBJ1-1; TRBD1 aligns across 8 bases. V was clipped by 5 bases and J by 5 bases; unmatched bases: 19. In germline, CDR1 is LNHDA, CDR2 SQIVND (reference sequence). The length of the CDR3 is 18 residues. CDR3 amino acids: CASSPHPRTGLRLTEAFF. The CDR3 DNA follows: TGTGCCAGTAGTCCCCACCCACGGACAGGGTTGAGATTAACTGAAGCTTTCTTT.

The J gene is TRBJ2-7, the V gene TRBV21-1; the DNA was not compared with TRBD1, the D call given in the table. TRBV21-1 corresponds to a pseudogene. The CDR3 is 13 amino acids. The CDR3 nucleotides read TGTGCCAGCAGTGTGTTAGACAGCAAATGGCAGTACTTC. The encoded protein is CASSVLDSKWQYF.

This clone was picked up one time. The V call is TRBV11-3, the J call TRBJ2-7; D remains unclear. This CDR3 contains 11 residues. V dropped 1 base and J dropped 3 bases, with 1 base sitting between them. The germline gives CDR1 SGHNT, CDR2 YENEEA. The CDR3 reads CASSLVYEQYF. For the CDR3, the DNA is TGTGCCAGCAGCTTAGTCTACGAGCAGTACTTC.

This clone was recorded only once. J is TRBJ2-3 and V is TRBV7-3; 8 bases agree with TRBD2. From germline, CDR1 is SGHTA and CDR2 FQGTGA. The length of the CDR3 is 15 residues. V dropped 0 bases and J dropped 7; count of bases not matched to a gene: 6. The CDR3 DNA reads as TGTGCCAGCAGCTTAACGTTAGCGGGGCAGAATACGCAGTATTTT. Protein: CASSLTLAGQNTQYF.

This clone was observed once. The rearrangement joins TRBV11-2 to TRBJ1-2; possibly TRBD1 for D (6 bases). Germline lookup yields CDR1 SGHAT and CDR2 FQNNGV. V lost 5 bases to trimming and J lost 4 bases, with 17 bases between them. The CDR3 sequence is 15 residues long. The CDR3 sequence is CASSPGGTSRYGYTF. As DNA, the CDR3 is TGTGCCAGCAGCCCTGGAGGGACAAGCCGCTATGGCTACACCTTC.

There are a few counts of this clone. CDR3 loop: CASTGDLSSYNSPLHF. The DNA for the CDR3 is TGTGCTTCTACAGGGGACTTAAGCTCCTATAATTCACCCCTCCACTTT. The V and J genes are TRBV30 and TRBJ1-6, with TRBD1 matching 7 bases. Germline values: CDR1 GTSNPN, CDR2 SVGIG (reference sequence). The CDR3 has 16 amino acids.

This sequence joins TRBV29-1 and TRBJ2-7, with 10 bases lining up with TRBD1. This CDR3 is built from 12 residues. V shed 7 bases and J 3 bases; nucleotides not matched to a gene: 3. Germline V gives CDR1 SQVTM, CDR2 ANQGSEA. The CDR3 is CSGWDRGYEQYF. CDR3 coding DNA: TGCAGCGGATGGGACAGGGGCTACGAGCAGTACTTC.

The DNA for the CDR3 is TGTGCCAGCAGCCATAGACAGGGGCGATGGGGCACTGAAGCTTTCTTT. It yields the protein CASSHRQGRWGTEAFF. V and J are TRBV14 and TRBJ1-1, with 8 bases identical to TRBD1. Germline trimming cut 3 bases from V and 4 bases from J; bases unmatched to any gene: 10. This CDR3 spans 16 amino acids. Germline CDR1 and CDR2: SGHDN and FVKESK.

This rearrangement joins TRBV7-2 to TRBJ1-2, with D maybe TRBD1 (6 bases). Germline-derived CDR1 and CDR2 are SGHTA and FQGNSA. This CDR3 is built from 15 residues. Trimming removed 6 bases at V and 4 bases at J, with 18 bases between. The CDR3 reads CASSWGGTGLYGYTF. CDR3 coding DNA: TGTGCCAGCAGTTGGGGGGGTACAGGGCTCTATGGCTACACCTTC.

The V gene is TRBV19, the J gene TRBJ2-4; 7 bases agree with TRBD1. Germline V gene lookup returns CDR1 LNHDA and CDR2 SQIVND (reference sequence). This CDR3 comprises 16 residues. V lost 4 bases, J lost 0 bases, and 6 bases stayed unmatched. CDR3 loop: CASSTLTGIAKNIQYF. In DNA form, the CDR3 reads TGTGCCAGTAGTACTCTGACAGGGATAGCCAAAAACATTCAGTACTTC.

The CDR3 sequence is CASSLVVGGVTEAFF. The CDR3, as DNA: TGTGCCAGCAGCTTGGTAGTCGGGGGAGTCACTGAAGCTTTCTTT. The chain links TRBV7-9 to TRBJ1-1; D is possibly TRBD1 (5 bases). The V end lost 3 bases, the J end lost 4 bases, and 15 bases lay between the germline ends. Germline V CDR1 and CDR2: SEHNR, FQNEAQ (reference sequence). The CDR3 consists of 15 residues.

This clone has a handful of counts. The chain uses TRBV11-2 and TRBJ2-3; D possibly corresponds to TRBD2 (5 bases). Germline assignment: CDR1 SGHAT and CDR2 FQNNGV. The CDR3 has 14 amino acids. The V and J ends lost 1 base and 6 bases respectively, with 11 bases between them. The CDR3 is CASSLVAGGDTQYF. The CDR3 nucleotides are TGTGCCAGCAGCTTAGTGGCCGGCGGGGATACGCAGTATTTT.

This chain connects TRBV4-2 to TRBJ1-4; D may be TRBD1 (5 bases). Trimming stripped 1 base from V and 4 bases from J, with 10 bases between. Looked up from germline, CDR1 is LGHNA and CDR2 is YNFKEQ. This CDR3 is built from 15 residues. The CDR3 sequence: CASSQAGPVNEKLFF. CDR3 DNA sequence: TGTGCCAGCAGCCAAGCGGGACCAGTTAATGAAAAACTGTTTTTT.

This clone showed up just once. This rearrangement joins TRBV5-1 to TRBJ2-1; 11 nucleotides align to TRBD2. The J segment lost 3 bases and the V segment lost 7 bases, leaving 12 bases of the junction unmatched. CDR1 is SGHRS, CDR2 YFSETQ, per germline. The CDR3 loop spans 17 amino acids. CDR3 sequence: CASWLAGGPQGYNEQFF. CDR3 sequence (DNA): TGCGCCAGCTGGCTAGCGGGGGGCCCTCAAGGCTACAATGAGCAGTTCTTC.

J is TRBJ2-1 and V is TRBV19, with D perhaps TRBD1 (5 bases). Germline V gene data show CDR1 as LNHDA and CDR2 as SQIVND (reference sequence). CDR3 size: 15 residues. Trimming removed 6 bases at V and 0 bases at J, with 12 bases between. CDR3 nucleotide sequence: TGTGCCAGTAGGACAGACATGAGCTCCTACAATGAGCAGTTCTTC. It yields the protein CASRTDMSSYNEQFF.

The V gene is TRBV10-3, the J gene TRBJ1-4, with 7 positions matching TRBD1. CDR3 length equals 15 residues. V trimming: 3 bases; J trimming: 3 bases; junction bases outside the gene matches: 4. The germline CDR1 and CDR2 sequences are ENHRY and SYGVKD. CDR3 DNA sequence: TGTGCCATCAGTGAAGGGGGGACAGCTAATGAAAAACTGTTTTTT. Translating gives CAISEGGTANEKLFF.

The chain has TRBV6-1 and TRBJ2-5; 7 bases map to TRBD1. Germline trimming cut 5 bases from V and 4 bases from J; bases unmatched to any gene: 7. Germline CDR1 reads MNHNS; CDR2 reads SASEGT. There are 14 residues in the CDR3. The CDR3 DNA follows: TGTGCCAGCAGTAGGACAGGTTTGCTAGAGACCCAGTACTTC. Encoded protein: CASSRTGLLETQYF.

V is TRBV18 and J is TRBJ1-6; D is ambiguous. The V end was cut by 2 bases, the J end by 8 bases, with 7 bases between. The length of the CDR3 is 13 residues. Germline CDR1 and CDR2: KGHSH and LQKENI. The CDR3 is CASSPRWDSPLHF. The CDR3 nucleotides read TGTGCCAGCTCACCAAGGTGGGATTCACCCCTCCACTTT.

The CDR3 DNA reads TGTGCCAGCAGTTTCGGTTCCTACGAGCAGTACTTC. Translating gives CASSFGSYEQYF. The V and J genes are TRBV6-5 and TRBJ2-7, with D uncertain. The CDR3 totals 12 residues. CDR1 MNHEY and CDR2 SVGAGI come from the germline V gene. V lost 4 bases to trimming and J lost 1 base, with 5 bases between them.